The rows below give T cell receptor beta chains drawn from one sample of a study of blood T cells in healthy people across ages. TCRdb recomputed calls from the 5' RACE reads with MiXCR, one row per CDR3 protein. Of about 1,500,000 distinct CDR3 sequences listed, 28% are singletons. The sequencing input was blood. The receptors were gathered from a woman aged 25 to 39 in good health. The CDR3 runs from the conserved cysteine through the conserved F or W. The D gene is left open where the match is weak. The size entry is marked missing in some rows and otherwise reads once, few, many or a size class.

len | j_gene | abundance | d_gene | v_gene | CDR3nt | CDR3aa
12 | TRBJ2-5 | - | - | TRBV7-2 | TGTGCCAGCAGTTTAAACAGGGAAGAGCAGTACTTC | CASSLNREEQYF
16 | TRBJ2-1 | many | TRBD2 | TRBV9 | TGTGCCAGCAGCGTAGAGGGCGGGAGCTCCTACAATGAGCAGTTCTTC | CASSVEGGSSYNEQFF
13 | TRBJ1-4 | - | - | TRBV29-1 | TGCAGCGTTCAATCCGCAACTAATGAAAAACTGTTTTTT | CSVQSATNEKLFF
11 | TRBJ2-1 | many | - | TRBV7-8 | TGTGCCAGCACCGGGGTCGATGAGCAGTTCTTC | CASTGVDEQFF
12 | TRBJ2-1 | - | - | TRBV29-1 | TGCAGCGTAGACAATATAGGGAATGAGCAGTTCTTC | CSVDNIGNEQFF
13 | TRBJ1-4 | - | - | TRBV4-2 | TGTGCCAGCAGCCAAGTCGGACCAGAGGTACTGTTTTTT | CASSQVGPEVLFF
15 | TRBJ2-7 | few | TRBD2 | TRBV20-1 | TGCAGTGCTATGCGGGAGGGCACCCACTCCTACGAGCAGTACTTC | CSAMREGTHSYEQYF
16 | TRBJ2-1 | - | - | TRBV18 | TGTGCCAGCTCACCAAGTCGGCTGAGAGCCTACAATGAGCAGTTCTTC | CASSPSRLRAYNEQFF
13 | TRBJ1-2 | - | TRBD1 | TRBV25-1 | TGTGCCAGCAGTGAATGGACAGGGAAGGGCTACACCTTC | CASSEWTGKGYTF
13 | TRBJ1-1 | - | - | TRBV29-1 | TGCAGTGTTGAAGTGCTGGGGGGCGCTGAAGCTTTCTTT | CSVEVLGGAEAFF
15 | TRBJ2-2 | - | TRBD2 | TRBV5-1 | TGCGCCAGCAGCTTGCGGGCTAGCGGGAACGGGGAGCTGTTTTTT | CASSLRASGNGELFF
19 | TRBJ2-1 | few | TRBD2 | TRBV5-1 | TGCGCCAGCAGCGCCGGGACTAGCGGGGCGTTGAGCTCCTACAATGAGCAGTTCTTC | CASSAGTSGALSSYNEQFF
11 | TRBJ2-1 | many | - | TRBV20-1 | TGCAGTGCTATCAACGGGAATGAGCAGTTCTTC | CSAINGNEQFF
13 | TRBJ2-5 | - | - | TRBV12-3/TRBV12-4 | TGTGCCAGCGGCCGCAGAGCTGGAGAGACCCAGTACTTC | CASGRRAGETQYF
18 | TRBJ1-3 | - | TRBD1 | TRBV7-2 | TGTGCCAGCAGCTTAGCGTGGACAGGGGTCGTGCCCGGAAACACCATATATTTT | CASSLAWTGVVPGNTIYF
14 | TRBJ2-7 | many | TRBD2 | TRBV20-1 | TGCAGTGCTAGAGCTAGCGGGAGAGGGCGCGAGCAGTACTTC | CSARASGRGREQYF
15 | TRBJ1-2 | many | TRBD1 | TRBV5-1 | TGCGCCAGCAGCTTCGGACAGGGGGCGGACTATGGCTACACCTTC | CASSFGQGADYGYTF
12 | TRBJ2-7 | - | - | TRBV11-2 | TGTGCCAGCAGCTTAAGAAATCGCGAGCAGTACTTC | CASSLRNREQYF